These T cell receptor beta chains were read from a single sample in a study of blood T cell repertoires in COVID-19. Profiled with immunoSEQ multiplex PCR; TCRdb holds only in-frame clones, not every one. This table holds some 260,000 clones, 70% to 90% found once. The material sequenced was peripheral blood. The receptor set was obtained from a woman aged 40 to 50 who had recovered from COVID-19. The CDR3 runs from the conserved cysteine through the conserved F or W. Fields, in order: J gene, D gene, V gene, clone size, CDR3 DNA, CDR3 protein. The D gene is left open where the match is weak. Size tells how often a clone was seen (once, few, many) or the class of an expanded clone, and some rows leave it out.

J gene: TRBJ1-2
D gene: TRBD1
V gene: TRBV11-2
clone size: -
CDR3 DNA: TGTGCCAGCACCCCACAGGGGGCGCGGGCCGGCTACACCTTC
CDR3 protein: CASTPQGARAGYTF

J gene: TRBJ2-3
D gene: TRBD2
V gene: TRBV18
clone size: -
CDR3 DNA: TGTGCCAGCTCCCCGTTGAGGGCGAGCGGGAGTTCGCCGGAGCAGTATTTT
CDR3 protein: CASSPLRASGSSPEQYF

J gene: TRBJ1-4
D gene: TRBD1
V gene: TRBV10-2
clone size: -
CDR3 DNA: TGCGCCAGCAGTGACCCGGGACAGGGGGGCGAAAAACTGTTTTTT
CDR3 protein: CASSDPGQGGEKLFF

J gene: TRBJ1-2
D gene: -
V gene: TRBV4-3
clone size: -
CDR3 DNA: TGCGCCAGCAGCCAAGGGCGGCAGCTCTATGGCTACACCTTC
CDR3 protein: CASSQGRQLYGYTF

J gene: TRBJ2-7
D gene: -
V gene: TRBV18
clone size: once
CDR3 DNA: TGTGCCAGCTCACCACCCAACCCTAGCGAGCAGTACTTC
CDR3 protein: CASSPPNPSEQYF

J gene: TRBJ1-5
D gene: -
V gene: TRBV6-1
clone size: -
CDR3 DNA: TGTGCCAGCAGTGATAGCGGGGGCAATCAGCCCCAGCATTTT
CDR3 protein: CASSDSGGNQPQHF

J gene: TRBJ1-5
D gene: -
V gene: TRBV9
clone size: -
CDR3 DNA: TGTGCCAGCAGCACACGACAGAATCAGCCCCAGCATTTT
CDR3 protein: CASSTRQNQPQHF

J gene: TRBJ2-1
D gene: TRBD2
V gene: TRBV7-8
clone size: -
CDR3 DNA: TGTGCCAGCAGCTCCTCGGCATTCAGACTAGCGGGAGGCGACAATGAGCAGTTCTTC
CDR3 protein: CASSSSAFRLAGGDNEQFF

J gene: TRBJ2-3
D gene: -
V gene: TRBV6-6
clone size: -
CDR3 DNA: TGTGCCAGCAGTTACGGGCAGGGGTTGGATACGCAGTATTTT
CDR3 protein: CASSYGQGLDTQYF

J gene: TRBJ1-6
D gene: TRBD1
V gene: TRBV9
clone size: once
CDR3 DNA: TGTGCCAGCAGCGTTAGACAGGGGCTGAGTTCACCCCTCCACTTT
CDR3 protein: CASSVRQGLSSPLHF

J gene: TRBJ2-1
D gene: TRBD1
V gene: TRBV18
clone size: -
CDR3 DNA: TGTGCCAGCTCACCCGACAGGGGGGATCAGCAGCAGTTCTTC
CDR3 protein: CASSPDRGDQQQFF

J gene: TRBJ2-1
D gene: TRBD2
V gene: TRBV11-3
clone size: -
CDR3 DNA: TGTGCCAGCAGCTTAGGCCCTAGCGGGAGCAATGAGCAGTTCTTC
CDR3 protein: CASSLGPSGSNEQFF

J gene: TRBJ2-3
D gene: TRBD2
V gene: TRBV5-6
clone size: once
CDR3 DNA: TGTGCCAGCAGCTTGGCGGGGGGTACGCAGTATTTT
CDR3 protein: CASSLAGGTQYF

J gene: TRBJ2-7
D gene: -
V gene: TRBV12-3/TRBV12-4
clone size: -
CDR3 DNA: TGTGCCAGCAGTTCCGTAACCTACGAGCAGTACTTC
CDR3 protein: CASSSVTYEQYF

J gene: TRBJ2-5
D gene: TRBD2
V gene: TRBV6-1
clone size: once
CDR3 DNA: TGTGCCAGCAGTGAAAGCGGGGACCAAGAGACCCAGTACTTC
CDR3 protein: CASSESGDQETQYF

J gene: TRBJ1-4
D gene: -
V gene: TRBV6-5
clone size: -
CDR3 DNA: TGTGCCAGCTCGTCGTCGGGTGAAAAACTGTTTTTT
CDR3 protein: CASSSSGEKLFF

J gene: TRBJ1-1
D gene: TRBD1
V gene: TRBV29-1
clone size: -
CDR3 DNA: TGCAGCGTTGTGCCTCAGGGGGCGAGGACTGAAGCTTTCTTT
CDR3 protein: CSVVPQGARTEAFF

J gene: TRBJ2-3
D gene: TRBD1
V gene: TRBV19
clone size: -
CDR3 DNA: TGTGCCAGTAGCCGCGGGACAGGGGGCACAGATACGCAGTATTTT
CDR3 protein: CASSRGTGGTDTQYF

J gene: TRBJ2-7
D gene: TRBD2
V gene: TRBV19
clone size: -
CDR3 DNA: TGTGCCAGTAGTCGGGTTGGGGACTACGAGTGGCAGTACTTC
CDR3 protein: CASSRVGDYEWQYF

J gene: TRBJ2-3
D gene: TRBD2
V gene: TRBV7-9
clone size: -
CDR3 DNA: TGTGCCAGCACCCGCCGCGCGGGAGCGGGGACCACAGATACGCAGTATTTT
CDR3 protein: CASTRRAGAGTTDTQYF

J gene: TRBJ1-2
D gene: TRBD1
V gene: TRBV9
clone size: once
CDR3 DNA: TGTGCCAGCAGCATTCACCCAAGGACAGGGGCGGACTATGGCTACACCTTC
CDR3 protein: CASSIHPRTGADYGYTF

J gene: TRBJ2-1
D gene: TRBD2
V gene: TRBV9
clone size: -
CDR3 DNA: TGTGCCAGCAGCCGCCGCGGGGGGGACTACAATGAGCAGTTCTTC
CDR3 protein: CASSRRGGDYNEQFF

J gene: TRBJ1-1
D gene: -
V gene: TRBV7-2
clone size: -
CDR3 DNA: TGTGCCAGCAGCTTTCCGAGAAGGGGAGGGCGGACTGAAGCTTTCTTT
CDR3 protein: CASSFPRRGGRTEAFF

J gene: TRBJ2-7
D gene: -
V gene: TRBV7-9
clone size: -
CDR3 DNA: TGTGCCAGCAGCCCCCCCGTCCAGCGGGTCTCCTACGAGCAGTACTTC
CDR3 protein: CASSPPVQRVSYEQYF

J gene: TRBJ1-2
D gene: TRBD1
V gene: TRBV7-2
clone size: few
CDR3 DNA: TGTGCCAGCAGCCCGAGGGACAGGGGGATGGGTGGCTACACCTTC
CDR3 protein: CASSPRDRGMGGYTF